The rows below give T cell receptor beta chains drawn from one sample of a study of shared clonotypes between healthy human individuals. TCRdb's copy holds only in-frame clones and misses some; the assay was immunoSEQ multiplex PCR. The repertoire consists of around 510,000 clones, with around 96% occurring once and the leading ten covering about 0.068%. Sequenced input: naive CD4+ T cells sorted from blood. These receptors all come from a woman in her twenties or thirties in good health. The CDR3 runs from the conserved cysteine through the conserved F or W. Each record gives: J gene, V gene, D gene, CDR3 protein. D genes are given only for firm matches.

J gene: TRBJ2-5; V gene: TRBV2; D gene: TRBD2; CDR3 protein: CASGRAFETQYF
J gene: TRBJ2-3; V gene: TRBV11-3; D gene: NA; CDR3 protein: CASSSRGVADTQYF
J gene: TRBJ1-1; V gene: TRBV6-5; D gene: NA; CDR3 protein: CASRIQVNTEAFF
J gene: TRBJ1-4; V gene: TRBV6-6; D gene: TRBD1; CDR3 protein: CASSKGQSNEKLFF
J gene: TRBJ2-7; V gene: TRBV4-3; D gene: NA; CDR3 protein: CASSQDGYEQYF
J gene: TRBJ1-4; V gene: TRBV19; D gene: NA; CDR3 protein: CASLTGRDDKLFF
J gene: TRBJ2-2; V gene: TRBV7-6; D gene: NA; CDR3 protein: CASSTDPTEINTGELFF
J gene: TRBJ2-2; V gene: TRBV7-9; D gene: TRBD1; CDR3 protein: CASSSRTGQNTGELFF
J gene: TRBJ2-7; V gene: TRBV6-1; D gene: TRBD1; CDR3 protein: CASPGTASSYEQYF
J gene: TRBJ2-3; V gene: TRBV27; D gene: NA; CDR3 protein: CASSLAGGGKDTQYF
J gene: TRBJ1-5; V gene: TRBV6-6; D gene: NA; CDR3 protein: CATQTGSNSNQPQHF
J gene: TRBJ2-1; V gene: TRBV2; D gene: NA; CDR3 protein: CASRGGIQFF
J gene: TRBJ2-5; V gene: TRBV12-5; D gene: TRBD2; CDR3 protein: CASGLGTSGLSAQYF
J gene: TRBJ1-5; V gene: TRBV7-9; D gene: NA; CDR3 protein: CASSLFGVDQPQHF
J gene: TRBJ1-2; V gene: TRBV6-5; D gene: TRBD1; CDR3 protein: CASSPQGARSGYTF
J gene: TRBJ2-7; V gene: TRBV2; D gene: TRBD1; CDR3 protein: CASSKPGQGREQYF
J gene: TRBJ2-3; V gene: TRBV5-1; D gene: NA; CDR3 protein: CASSLEAGSDTQYF
J gene: TRBJ2-5; V gene: TRBV5-4; D gene: NA; CDR3 protein: CASSLMTAQETQYF
J gene: TRBJ2-5; V gene: TRBV18; D gene: NA; CDR3 protein: CASSPLAGRARQETQYF
J gene: TRBJ1-1; V gene: TRBV19; D gene: NA; CDR3 protein: CASSGAGQAFF
J gene: TRBJ2-4; V gene: TRBV10-3; D gene: NA; CDR3 protein: CAISESALAKNIQYF
J gene: TRBJ2-3; V gene: TRBV2; D gene: NA; CDR3 protein: CASSGSTDTQYF
J gene: TRBJ1-2; V gene: TRBV7-9; D gene: NA; CDR3 protein: CASSPIEGNYGYTF
J gene: TRBJ2-7; V gene: TRBV19; D gene: NA; CDR3 protein: CASSGSRYEQYF
J gene: TRBJ1-3; V gene: TRBV21-1; D gene: NA; CDR3 protein: CASSKEGTGDFGNTIYF
J gene: TRBJ2-3; V gene: TRBV11-3; D gene: TRBD2; CDR3 protein: CASSSGTSDTDTQYF
J gene: TRBJ1-2; V gene: TRBV28; D gene: TRBD1; CDR3 protein: CASWTGSNYGYTF
J gene: TRBJ2-7; V gene: TRBV5-5; D gene: TRBD2; CDR3 protein: CASSSWTSGSSYEQYF
J gene: TRBJ2-1; V gene: TRBV12-5; D gene: NA; CDR3 protein: CASGLANNEQFF
J gene: TRBJ1-6; V gene: TRBV2; D gene: TRBD1; CDR3 protein: CASTLDRANSPLHF
J gene: TRBJ1-4; V gene: TRBV5-1; D gene: NA; CDR3 protein: CATAVTPGNEKLFF
J gene: TRBJ1-4; V gene: TRBV19; D gene: TRBD1; CDR3 protein: CASSIQGAIEKLFF
J gene: TRBJ2-1; V gene: TRBV5-1; D gene: NA; CDR3 protein: CASSLVAGANEQFF
J gene: TRBJ1-2; V gene: TRBV18; D gene: TRBD1; CDR3 protein: CASSADRVYGYTF
J gene: TRBJ2-1; V gene: TRBV28; D gene: NA; CDR3 protein: CASSSNGNRNEQFF
J gene: TRBJ2-2; V gene: TRBV6-5; D gene: NA; CDR3 protein: CASSYSDVNTGELFF
J gene: TRBJ2-3; V gene: TRBV19; D gene: TRBD1; CDR3 protein: CASALRGQTDTQYF
J gene: TRBJ1-5; V gene: TRBV19; D gene: NA; CDR3 protein: CASRTTGFQPQHF
J gene: TRBJ1-2; V gene: TRBV14; D gene: NA; CDR3 protein: CASSQRGPRDGYTF
J gene: TRBJ1-2; V gene: TRBV10-3; D gene: NA; CDR3 protein: CAISEGAYGYTF
J gene: TRBJ2-3; V gene: TRBV19; D gene: TRBD1; CDR3 protein: CASSIDLLRQGSTDTQYF
J gene: TRBJ2-7; V gene: TRBV9; D gene: NA; CDR3 protein: CASSVEGGRLGDEQYF
J gene: TRBJ1-2; V gene: TRBV28; D gene: TRBD1; CDR3 protein: CASSLGRGRYGYTF
J gene: TRBJ2-7; V gene: TRBV7-9; D gene: TRBD2; CDR3 protein: CASSPNSGRVYEQYF
J gene: TRBJ2-7; V gene: TRBV6-6; D gene: TRBD1; CDR3 protein: CASSYSGTASYEQYF
J gene: TRBJ2-7; V gene: TRBV6-1; D gene: NA; CDR3 protein: CASSEWDWSSYEQYF
J gene: TRBJ2-5; V gene: TRBV7-6; D gene: TRBD1; CDR3 protein: CASSLVGDRVETQYF
J gene: TRBJ1-5; V gene: TRBV6-1; D gene: NA; CDR3 protein: CASSEYRENQPQHF
J gene: TRBJ2-1; V gene: TRBV9; D gene: NA; CDR3 protein: CASSGDGSSYNEQFF
J gene: TRBJ2-7; V gene: TRBV28; D gene: NA; CDR3 protein: CASSLSLPSSYEQYF
J gene: TRBJ2-5; V gene: TRBV19; D gene: TRBD2; CDR3 protein: CASSMGGRKTQYF
J gene: TRBJ2-3; V gene: TRBV19; D gene: TRBD1; CDR3 protein: CASSRQGAVDTQYF